The present T cell receptor (beta chain) was sequenced within a study of PD-1 blockade in classical Hodgkin lymphoma. Findings and caveats of the study: What drove the repertoire differences, possibly disease activity or prior therapy, has not been defined. Newly diagnosed patients had baseline TCR diversity that was reportedly lower than that of healthy donors.

Sample time point: newly diagnosed, previously untreated cHL patient sample. Data came from immunoSEQ multiplex PCR; TCRdb stores just in-frame clones and leaves some out. The repertoire includes tens of thousands of clones, roughly 88% of them detected once, and approximately 4.9% sits in the top ten. In this sample, this clone turned up a few times. Antigen specificity is unknown. Material for sequencing was peripheral blood mononuclear cells (PBMCs). The sequence was collected from a human donor with classical Hodgkin lymphoma.

The CDR3 is CASNPRRSSYNEQFF. The CDR3 DNA sequence: TGTGCCAGTAACCCACGGAGGAGCTCCTACAATGAGCAGTTCTTC. The J gene is TRBJ2-1, the V gene TRBV19; possible D gene TRBD2, 5 bases. Trimming removed 7 bases from V and 0 bases from J, with 13 bases in between. The CDR3 runs to 15 residues. CDR1 and CDR2 (germline): LNHDA, SQIVND (reference sequence).